Sequencing of this TCR beta chain was carried out in a study of OX40 agonist ivuxolimab in advanced cancers. Study-wide context: The mean age was approximately 60 years, ranging from roughly 23 to 80, with about 87% of participants male.

Sequencing used immunoSEQ multiplex PCR; TCRdb keeps in-frame clones, though not all of them. This table has around 40,000 clones, roughly 80% appearing once. Autoimmune disease history or systemic immunosuppression disqualified patients. The sample holds a few counts of this clone. Its antigen is currently unknown. The study, taken as a whole, reports: Antigen targets of the expanded peripheral T cells went undetermined. Relative to CD4+ cells, CD8+ T cells on average had more expanded clones.

The clonotype was recovered from an adult with an advanced solid tumor such as melanoma, head and neck, liver or kidney cancer. The sequenced sample was CD4+ or CD8+ T cells sorted from blood, obtained in a trial of the OX40 agonist ivuxolimab.

CDR3 residues: CASSLRIAVSTDTQYF. CDR3 in DNA: TGTGCCAGCAGCTTGAGGATAGCGGTGAGCACAGATACGCAGTATTTT. This chain connects TRBV5-4 to TRBJ2-3; the D gene is possibly TRBD2 (6 bases). The germline V gene has CDR1 SGHNT and CDR2 YYREEE (reference sequence). Trimming shortened V by 1 base and J by 0 bases, and 12 bases separated the two germline ends. The CDR3 sequence is 16 residues long.